This T cell receptor (beta chain) was captured by sequencing in a study of T cell responses to AZD1222 COVID-19 vaccine. Here immunoSEQ multiplex PCR was the method, and the copy in TCRdb shows in-frame clones only, minus some. The sample has some 130,000 clones; roughly 82% are singletons. CDR3 length: 14 amino acids. The ends lost 10 bases at V and 9 bases at J; junction bases unmatched: 9. The germline CDR1 and CDR2 sequences are SNHLY and FYNNEI. The chain uses TRBV2 and TRBJ2-1; 13 nucleotides align to TRBD2. Here the sequenced sample was peripheral blood, taken on day 0 of AZD1222 vaccination. The TCR sequence derives from an adult in good health. The CDR3 nucleotides read TGTGCCACCTCAGTGGGACTAGCGGGGAGTGAGCAGTTCTTC. This codes for CATSVGLAGSEQFF.